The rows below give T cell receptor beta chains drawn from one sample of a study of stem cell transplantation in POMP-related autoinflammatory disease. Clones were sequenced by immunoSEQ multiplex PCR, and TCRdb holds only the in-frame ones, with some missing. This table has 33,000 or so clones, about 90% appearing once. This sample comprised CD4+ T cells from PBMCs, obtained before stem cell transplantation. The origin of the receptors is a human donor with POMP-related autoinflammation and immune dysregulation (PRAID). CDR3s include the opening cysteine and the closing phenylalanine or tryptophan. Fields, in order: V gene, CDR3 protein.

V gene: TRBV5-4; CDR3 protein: CASSLGLTGAGANVLTF
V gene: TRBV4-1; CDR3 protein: CASSQDLGTVSYEQYF
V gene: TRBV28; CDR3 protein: CASGTGGNQPQHF
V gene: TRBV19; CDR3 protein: CASSIKNTEAFF
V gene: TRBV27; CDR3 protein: CASSGQLNLNTEAFF
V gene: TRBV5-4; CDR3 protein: CASSSRLAGSTDTQYF
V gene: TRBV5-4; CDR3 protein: CASSLDSGGAAETQYF
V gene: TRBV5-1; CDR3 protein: CASSPGLQETQYF
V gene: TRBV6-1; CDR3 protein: CASSTGTEAFF
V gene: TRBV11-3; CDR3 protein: CASSLGGQETQYF
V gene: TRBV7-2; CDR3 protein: CASSPLYEQYF
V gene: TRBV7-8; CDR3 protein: CASSPDRLDHSNQPQHF
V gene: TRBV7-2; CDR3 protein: CASSLAGLPYYEQYF
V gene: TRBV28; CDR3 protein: CASSRDRAGNTIYF
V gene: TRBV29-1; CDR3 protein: CSVKDPADTQYF
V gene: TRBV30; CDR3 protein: CAWSVNPGLNTEAFF
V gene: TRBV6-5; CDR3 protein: CASSSVGSNQPQHF
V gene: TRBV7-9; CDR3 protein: CASSLIWFSSTGELFF
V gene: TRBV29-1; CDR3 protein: CSVEGTDNEKLFF
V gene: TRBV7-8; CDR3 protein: CASSLASFTYEQYF
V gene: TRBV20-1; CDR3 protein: CSARGETQYF
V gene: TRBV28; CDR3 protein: CASSSLSGASNTGELFF
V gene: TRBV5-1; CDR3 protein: CASSMGQGKETQYF
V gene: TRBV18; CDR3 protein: CASSPQGRWPQHF
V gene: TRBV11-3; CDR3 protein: CASSLAAGGTDTQYF
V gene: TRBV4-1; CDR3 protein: CASSQGQGSLLGNTIYF
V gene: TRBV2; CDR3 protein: CASSLQGEGSNQPQHF
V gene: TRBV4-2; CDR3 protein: CASSQDPTGYEQYF
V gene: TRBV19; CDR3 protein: CASSENTEAFF
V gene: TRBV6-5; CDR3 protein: CASSQGGKLFF
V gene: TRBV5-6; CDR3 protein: CASSVKITHSGGYTF
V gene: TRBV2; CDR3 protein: CASNVRGLAGYNEQFF
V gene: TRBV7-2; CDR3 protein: CASSPMGGQPQHF
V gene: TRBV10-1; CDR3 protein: CASSRDLNYGYTF
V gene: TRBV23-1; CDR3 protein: CAERRFYGYTF